Listed below are T cell receptor beta chains from one sample, sequenced in a study of shared clonotypes between healthy human individuals. The protocol was immunoSEQ multiplex PCR, while the TCRdb copy is restricted to in-frame clones and leaves out a portion. The sample holds about 2.3 million clones, about 92% seen once. Sequencing was carried out using naive CD4+ T cells from PBMCs. Receptor source: a man aged 18 to 30 in good health. Some clones in this sample may be carry-over from other donors' samples. Both conserved end residues are part of each CDR3. The order of the fields is V gene, clone size, J gene, D gene, CDR3 DNA, CDR3 protein. The D gene is left open where the match is weak. Not every row has a clone size; where given, it reads once, few, many or a size class.

v_gene: TRBV29-1
abundance: few
j_gene: TRBJ1-1
d_gene: -
CDR3nt: TGCAGAGTCGCAGCGGGAACTGAAGCTTTCTTT
CDR3aa: CRVAAGTEAFF

v_gene: TRBV30
abundance: -
j_gene: TRBJ2-5
d_gene: -
CDR3nt: TGTGCCGGCTCACTATACCAAGAGACCCAGTACTTC
CDR3aa: CAGSLYQETQYF

v_gene: TRBV7-8
abundance: -
j_gene: TRBJ2-1
d_gene: -
CDR3nt: TGTGCCAGCAGCTTAGACAAGCGGGAGCAGTTCTTC
CDR3aa: CASSLDKREQFF

v_gene: TRBV15
abundance: -
j_gene: TRBJ1-4
d_gene: TRBD1
CDR3nt: TGTGCCACCAGCAGTTGGGGGAGGGACAGGGGCCCAACTAATGAAAAACTGTTTTTT
CDR3aa: CATSSWGRDRGPTNEKLFF

v_gene: TRBV9
abundance: -
j_gene: TRBJ2-5
d_gene: -
CDR3nt: TGTGCCAGCAGCGTAGCTTGGGGTCGCGAGACCCAGTACTTC
CDR3aa: CASSVAWGRETQYF

v_gene: TRBV5-1
abundance: -
j_gene: TRBJ2-5
d_gene: -
CDR3nt: TGCGCCAGCAGCCTGTCGGAGACCCAGTACTTC
CDR3aa: CASSLSETQYF

v_gene: TRBV18
abundance: -
j_gene: TRBJ1-5
d_gene: -
CDR3nt: TGTGCCAGCTCACCAGGACAGATAGCGAATCAGCCCCAGCATTTT
CDR3aa: CASSPGQIANQPQHF

v_gene: TRBV5-1
abundance: -
j_gene: TRBJ1-1
d_gene: -
CDR3nt: TGCGCCAGCAGCTCGGACGGGAAAACTGAAGCTTTCTTT
CDR3aa: CASSSDGKTEAFF

v_gene: TRBV28
abundance: -
j_gene: TRBJ2-6
d_gene: TRBD2
CDR3nt: TGTGCCAGCAGTTGGCCGGGGGGCTCTGGGGCCAACGTCCTGACTTTC
CDR3aa: CASSWPGGSGANVLTF

v_gene: TRBV5-5
abundance: -
j_gene: TRBJ2-5
d_gene: TRBD2
CDR3nt: TGTGCCAGCAGCTTGGGTTTCGGTAGCGGGAGGCTTTCAGAGACCCAGTACTTC
CDR3aa: CASSLGFGSGRLSETQYF

v_gene: TRBV9
abundance: -
j_gene: TRBJ1-5
d_gene: -
CDR3nt: TGTGCCAGCAGCGTAGGTTGGGGGGATGGGATCAATCAGCCCCAGCATTTT
CDR3aa: CASSVGWGDGINQPQHF

v_gene: TRBV11-2
abundance: -
j_gene: TRBJ2-1
d_gene: -
CDR3nt: TGTGCCAGCAGCTCCCAATCCGAGCAGTTCTTC
CDR3aa: CASSSQSEQFF

v_gene: TRBV5-1
abundance: -
j_gene: TRBJ1-2
d_gene: -
CDR3nt: TGCGCCAGCAGCTTGAACGGTAGGGACGATGGCTACACCTTC
CDR3aa: CASSLNGRDDGYTF

v_gene: TRBV4-1
abundance: -
j_gene: TRBJ2-7
d_gene: TRBD2
CDR3nt: TGCGCCAGCAGGGATACTAGCGGTGTTTCCTACGAGCAGTACTTC
CDR3aa: CASRDTSGVSYEQYF

v_gene: TRBV6-5
abundance: few
j_gene: TRBJ2-7
d_gene: TRBD1
CDR3nt: TGTGCCAGCATAAAACCCGGGACAGGGGACCGCGAGCAGTACTTC
CDR3aa: CASIKPGTGDREQYF

v_gene: TRBV7-3
abundance: -
j_gene: TRBJ2-7
d_gene: -
CDR3nt: TGTGCCAGCAGCTTTGGGGGAGCCTACGAGCAGTACTTC
CDR3aa: CASSFGGAYEQYF

v_gene: TRBV19
abundance: once
j_gene: TRBJ1-1
d_gene: -
CDR3nt: TGTGCCAGTAGTACCGAGGTCGGGGGGGGAGCTTTCTTT
CDR3aa: CASSTEVGGGAFF

v_gene: TRBV29-1
abundance: -
j_gene: TRBJ2-3
d_gene: -
CDR3nt: TGCAGCGTAATCCAGGGAGGAGATACGCAGTATTTT
CDR3aa: CSVIQGGDTQYF

v_gene: TRBV9
abundance: -
j_gene: TRBJ2-7
d_gene: -
CDR3nt: TGTGCCAGCAGCGTACTGGCAGAGAGCGAGCAGTACTTC
CDR3aa: CASSVLAESEQYF

v_gene: TRBV6-5
abundance: -
j_gene: TRBJ2-3
d_gene: TRBD2
CDR3nt: TGTGCCACCTCCGGGACTAGTATCTCAGATACGCAGTATTTT
CDR3aa: CATSGTSISDTQYF

v_gene: TRBV30
abundance: -
j_gene: TRBJ2-2
d_gene: -
CDR3nt: TGTGCCTGGAGCCAGCCGACCGGGTTCGGTCCCGGGGAGCTGTTTTTT
CDR3aa: CAWSQPTGFGPGELFF